The entry below gives a single T cell receptor (beta chain) sequence along with its context. The antigen remains unidentified. The PCR made use of 60 Vbeta and 13 Jbeta primers. Original methodology: An analysis performed later counted roughly 80 million unique TCR beta chains (roughly 11 million of them shared). The repertoire was sequenced with immunoSEQ multiplex PCR; TCRdb's copy has only in-frame clones and lacks some. The D gene and trimming were derived from the DNA, and the V and J assignments and clone size from that table. The sample has about 130,000 clones, over 65% seen once. This sample is part of a study of cytomegalovirus exposure and HLA in healthy donors. Study at large: Samples from HLA-typed donors yielded 65 million to 90 million unique TCRs in an early data release. Study results and limitations: CMV serostatus was the only immune exposure information that was available. TCR beta chains numbering more than 150 were designated cytomegalovirus-associated.

The sample comprised PBMCs. The TCR sequence derives from a man aged 18 to 30 in good health and CMV-seropositive.

CDR3 sequence reads: CATLEGGEGETQYF. The CDR3 coding sequence is TGTGCCACCCTGGAAGGGGGCGAGGGGGAGACCCAGTACTTC. The J gene is TRBJ2-5, the V gene TRBV15; 7 positions agree with TRBD1. Trimming at V came to 8 bases and at J to 5 bases, leaving 11 bases not matched to a gene. The CDR3 spans 14 residues. The germline V gene encodes CDR1 LNHNV and CDR2 YYDKDF (reference sequence). The complete variable domain, with remaining parts taken from reference TRBV15 and TRBJ2-5, reads DAMVIQNPRYQVTQFGKPVTLSCSQTLNHNVMYWYQQKSSQAPKLLFHYYDKDFNNEADTPDNFQSRRPNTSFCFLDIRSPGLGDTAMYLCATLEGGEGETQYFGPGTRLLVL.